These T cell receptor beta chains were read from a single sample in a study of T cell repertoires in cytomegalovirus infection. TCRdb re-called the reads with MiXCR, one entry per CDR3 protein. Of 250,000 to 300,000 distinct CDR3 sequences listed, over 15% are singletons. Sequencing was done on a sample of CD8+ T cells from PBMCs. These receptors were taken from a human donor in good health (CMV status not recorded). Some clones in this sample may be carry-over from other donors' samples. Each CDR3 is given with its conserved first and last residue. A D gene is named only where the DNA matches it firmly. Size tells how often a clone was seen (once, few, many) or the class of an expanded clone, and some rows leave it out.

clone_size j_call d_call v_call cdr3_nt cdr3_aa
NA TRBJ2-1 NA TRBV5-6 TGTGCCAGCAGCGTGAACAGGGACTTCTACAATGAGCAGTTCTTC CASSVNRDFYNEQFF
NA TRBJ2-5 TRBD1 TRBV14 TGTGTCAGCAGCTTTCAGGGGGTGGAGACCCAGTACTTC CVSSFQGVETQYF
few TRBJ2-2 NA TRBV19 TGTGCCAGTAGTATATTCGATCCCGGGGAGCTGTTTTTT CASSIFDPGELFF
many TRBJ1-1 NA TRBV6-1 TGTGCCAGCAGCGAGACTGAAGCTTTCTTT CASSETEAFF
many TRBJ2-5 TRBD1 TRBV7-9 TGTGCCAGCAACTCGAGAAAAGGACAGGGTATAGAAGAGACCCAGTACTTC CASNSRKGQGIEETQYF
NA TRBJ2-5 TRBD2 TRBV28 TGTGCCAGCAGCCTCCAGACTAGCGGGGGCCCTATGGGGGAGACCCAGTACTTC CASSLQTSGGPMGETQYF
few TRBJ1-4 NA TRBV28 TGTGCCAGCAGTTTAGTGGCAGGGGCGCTTGAAAAACTGTTTTTT CASSLVAGALEKLFF
NA TRBJ2-7 TRBD1 TRBV2 TGTGCCTTACAGGGGTTATCCTACGAGCAGTACTTC CALQGLSYEQYF
many TRBJ2-5 NA TRBV19 TGTGCCAGTAGTATCCGTGAGACCCAGTACTTC CASSIRETQYF
many TRBJ2-1 NA TRBV7-6 TGTGCCAGCACCCCCCGTCCGGGACTCTCTCGCAATGAGCAGTTCTTC CASTPRPGLSRNEQFF